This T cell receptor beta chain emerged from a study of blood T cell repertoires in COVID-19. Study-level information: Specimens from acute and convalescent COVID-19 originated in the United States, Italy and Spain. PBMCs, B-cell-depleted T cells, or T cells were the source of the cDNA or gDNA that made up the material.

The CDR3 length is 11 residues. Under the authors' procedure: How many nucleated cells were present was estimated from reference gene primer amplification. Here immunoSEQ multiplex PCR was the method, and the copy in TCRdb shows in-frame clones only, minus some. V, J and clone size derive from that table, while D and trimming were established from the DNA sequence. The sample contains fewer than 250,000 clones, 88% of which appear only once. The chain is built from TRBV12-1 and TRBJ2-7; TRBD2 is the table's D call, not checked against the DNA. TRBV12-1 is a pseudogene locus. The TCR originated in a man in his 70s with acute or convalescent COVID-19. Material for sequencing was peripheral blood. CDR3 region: CASSFLSEQYF. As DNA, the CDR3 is TGTGCCAGCAGCTTTTTATCCGAGCAGTACTTC.